These 5 T cell receptor beta chains share one sample of origin, sequenced in a study of blood T cell repertoires in COVID-19. The assay was immunoSEQ multiplex PCR, and TCRdb's table has in-frame clones only and misses some. The sample consists of 300,000 to 400,000 clones, about 90% of them appearing once. Sequenced input: peripheral blood. All receptors come from a woman aged 30 to 39 with COVID-19, enrolled during active disease.

The chain couples TRBV28 to TRBJ1-5, with 8 bases identical to TRBD1. The CDR3 sequence is 17 residues long. J gave up 0 bases and V 5 bases, and 9 bases lay outside the gene matches. CDR1 is MDHEN and CDR2 is SYDVKM in the germline V gene. CDR3 protein: CASSHRTGRDSNQPQHF. DNA for the CDR3: TGTGCCAGCAGTCACCGGACAGGGAGAGATAGCAATCAGCCCCAGCATTTT.

This rearrangement joins TRBV2 to TRBJ1-6, with 7 bases lining up with TRBD1. Germline V gene sequence: CDR1 SNHLY, CDR2 FYNNEI. The CDR3 totals 16 residues. The V gene end was trimmed by 6 bases and the J gene end by 7 bases; junction bases not matched to a gene: 12. CDR3: CASSAQTGTANSPLHF. As DNA, the CDR3 is TGTGCCAGCAGCGCCCAAACCGGGACAGCAAATTCACCCCTCCACTTT.

The V gene is TRBV28, the J gene TRBJ2-5; D is possibly TRBD2 (5 bases). Germline-derived CDR1 and CDR2 are MDHEN and SYDVKM. The CDR3 is 15 residues long. Trimming cost V 6 bases and J 3 bases, with 17 bases left between them. CDR3 sequence (DNA): TGTGCCAGCAGGCAAGGTTCCCGGGGAAAAGAGACCCAGTACTTC. Its translation: CASRQGSRGKETQYF.

The chain combines TRBV12-3 or TRBV12-4 with TRBJ2-1; D may be TRBD1 (5 bases). CDR3 length: 13 amino acids. V lost 3 bases and J 9 bases, leaving 12 bases between the germline ends. In DNA form, the CDR3 reads TGTGCCAGCAGTTTGGCAGGGAAGGCTGAGCAGTTCTTC. It codes for CASSLAGKAEQFF.

This clone has just a few counts. The CDR3 is CASSQGQGNYGYTF. DNA for the CDR3: TGTGCCAGCAGCCAGGGACAGGGAAACTATGGCTACACCTTC. This chain joins TRBV5-4 and TRBJ1-2; 9 bases agree with TRBD1. With 4 bases clipped from V and 2 bases from J, the junction kept 3 bases outside the gene matches. The CDR3 has 14 residues. The germline V gene encodes CDR1 SGHNT and CDR2 YYREEE (reference sequence).